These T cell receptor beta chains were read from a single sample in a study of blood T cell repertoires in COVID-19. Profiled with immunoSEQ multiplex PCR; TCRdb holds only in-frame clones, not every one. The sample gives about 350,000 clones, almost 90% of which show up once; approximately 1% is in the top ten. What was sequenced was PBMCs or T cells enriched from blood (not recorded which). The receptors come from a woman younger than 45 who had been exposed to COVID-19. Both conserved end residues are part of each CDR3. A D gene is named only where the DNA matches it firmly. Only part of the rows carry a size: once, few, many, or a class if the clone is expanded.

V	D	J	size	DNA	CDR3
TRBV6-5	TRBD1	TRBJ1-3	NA	TGTGCCAGCAGCAGACAGGGTGCTGGAAACACCATATATTTT	CASSRQGAGNTIYF
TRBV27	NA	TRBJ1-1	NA	TGTGCCAGCACTACGGGAGGGGCCACTGAAGCTTTCTTT	CASTTGGATEAFF
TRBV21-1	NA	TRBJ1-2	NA	TGTGCCAGCAGCGACAGTAACTATGGCTACACCTTC	CASSDSNYGYTF
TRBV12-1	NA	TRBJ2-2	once	TGTGCCAGCAGCTCGGGACTAGCGGGCCCATCGAACACCGGGGAGCTGTTTTTT	CASSSGLAGPSNTGELFF
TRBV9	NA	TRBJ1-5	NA	TGTGCCAGCAGCGAAACAGGGTATAGCAATCAGCCCCAGCATTTT	CASSETGYSNQPQHF
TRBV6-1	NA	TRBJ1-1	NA	TGTGCCAGCAGTGAAGCGAAGCCGACTGAAGCTTTCTTT	CASSEAKPTEAFF
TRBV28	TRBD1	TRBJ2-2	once	TGTGCCAGTTACGGGACAGGGGGCACCGGGGAGCTGTTTTTT	CASYGTGGTGELFF
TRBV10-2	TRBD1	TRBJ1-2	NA	TGCGCCAGCATCCTAGACAGGGACGGAGGCTACACCTTC	CASILDRDGGYTF
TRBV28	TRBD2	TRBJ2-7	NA	TGTGCCAGCAGTTTATTGCGGGAGGGCCAGTACGAGCAGTACTTC	CASSLLREGQYEQYF
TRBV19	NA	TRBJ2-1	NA	TGTGCCACCGCCGCCGGGACACTCAATGAGCAGTTCTTC	CATAAGTLNEQFF
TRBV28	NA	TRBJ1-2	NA	TGTGCCAGCAGTCTGACAGGTGGGGCCTACTATGGCTACACCTTC	CASSLTGGAYYGYTF
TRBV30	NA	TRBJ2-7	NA	TGTGCCTCCAGGGTCGGCTACGAGCAGTACTTC	CASRVGYEQYF
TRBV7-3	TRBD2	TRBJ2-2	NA	TGTGCCAGCAGCCCGAACCAGGGACTAGCGGGAGTTCCCGGGGAGCTGTTTTTT	CASSPNQGLAGVPGELFF
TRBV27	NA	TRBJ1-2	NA	TGTGCCAGCAGTTTAGCCCAAGGTGGAGGGTATGGCTACACCTTC	CASSLAQGGGYGYTF
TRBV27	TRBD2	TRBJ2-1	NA	TGTGCCAGCAGTGACACTAGCGGGGAGATGGTCTACAATGAGCAGTTCTTC	CASSDTSGEMVYNEQFF
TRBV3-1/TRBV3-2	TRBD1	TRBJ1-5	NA	TGTGCCAGCAGCCAGGGGGGACAGGGTCGGGTTCAGCCCCAGCATTTT	CASSQGGQGRVQPQHF
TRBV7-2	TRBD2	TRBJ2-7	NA	TGTGCCAGCAGCTTCTGGACTAGCGGTAGCTCCTACGAGCAGTACTTC	CASSFWTSGSSYEQYF
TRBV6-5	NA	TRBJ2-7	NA	TGTGCCAGCAGTTGGGCTAGCGAGTACGAGGAGCAGTACTTC	CASSWASEYEEQYF
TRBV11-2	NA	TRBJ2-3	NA	TGTGCCAGCAGCTCCGGGCAGGGCCATACGCAGTATTTT	CASSSGQGHTQYF
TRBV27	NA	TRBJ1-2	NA	TGTGCCAGCAGTTTCAGTCAGGGGCTCGGCTACACCTTC	CASSFSQGLGYTF
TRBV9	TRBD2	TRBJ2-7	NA	TGTGCCAGCAGCGTAGATGCGGGAGACTTCGACGAGCAGTACTTC	CASSVDAGDFDEQYF
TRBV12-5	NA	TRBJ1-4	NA	TGTGCTAGTGGTCCCCGGGGGGTTGCAACTAATGAAAAACTGTTTTTT	CASGPRGVATNEKLFF
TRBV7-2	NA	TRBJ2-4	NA	TGTGCCAGCAGCTTCATCGGGGATGACATTCAGTACTTC	CASSFIGDDIQYF
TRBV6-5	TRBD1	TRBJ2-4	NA	TGTGCCACCCAGAGTGTGACAGGGCCCAAAAACATTCAGTACTTC	CATQSVTGPKNIQYF
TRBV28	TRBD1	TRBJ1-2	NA	TGTGCCAGCAGACCTCCCCTCCGGGACAGGGACCTTTTGGATGGCTACACCTTC	CASRPPLRDRDLLDGYTF
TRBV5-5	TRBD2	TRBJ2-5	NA	TGTGCCAGCAGCTTGGGCATTTCGACTAGCGGGAGGGCCAGGGAGACCCAGTACTTC	CASSLGISTSGRARETQYF
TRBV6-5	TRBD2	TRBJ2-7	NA	TGTGCCAGCACCCAAGGGGCGGGAGAAGCCCACGAGCAGTACTTC	CASTQGAGEAHEQYF
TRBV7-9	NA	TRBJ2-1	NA	TGTGCCAGCAGCTTAGCGCCGAGGAATGAGCAGTTCTTC	CASSLAPRNEQFF
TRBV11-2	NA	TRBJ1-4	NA	TGTGCCAGCAGTCCGACAGGTCCTAATGAAAAACTGTTTTTT	CASSPTGPNEKLFF
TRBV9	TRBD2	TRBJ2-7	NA	TGTGCCAGCAGCCTGACGAGCGGGATGGCCTACGAGCAGTACTTC	CASSLTSGMAYEQYF
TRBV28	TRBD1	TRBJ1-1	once	TGTGCCAGCCCGGGACAGGGGAGGAACACTGAAGCTTTCTTT	CASPGQGRNTEAFF
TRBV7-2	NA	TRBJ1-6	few	TGTGCCAGCAGCTCCAGACAGTTTGGGTCCTATAATTCACCCCTCCACTTT	CASSSRQFGSYNSPLHF
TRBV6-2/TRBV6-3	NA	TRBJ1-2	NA	TGTGCCAGCAGTTACTTGAAGAGGGGGGGCGGTGGCTACACCTTC	CASSYLKRGGGGYTF
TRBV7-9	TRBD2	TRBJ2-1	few	TGTGCCAGCAGCTTAGGTCTCCTTCCCGGGACTAGCAGTGATGAGCAGTTCTTC	CASSLGLLPGTSSDEQFF
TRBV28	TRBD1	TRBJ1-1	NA	TGTGCCAGCGCCGCGGGACAGGGGCATGAAGCTTTCTTT	CASAAGQGHEAFF
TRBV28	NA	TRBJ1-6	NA	TGTGCCAGCAGGGAGGGCAGGGTAGGGTCACCCCTCCACTTT	CASREGRVGSPLHF
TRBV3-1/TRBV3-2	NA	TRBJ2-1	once	TGTGCCAGCAGCCAAGCTGCGGGGCTAAATGAGCAGTTCTTC	CASSQAAGLNEQFF
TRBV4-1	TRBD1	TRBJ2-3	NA	TGCGCCAGCAGCCAAGATTGGACAGGGAGCGCAGATACGCAGTATTTT	CASSQDWTGSADTQYF
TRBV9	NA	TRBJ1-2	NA	TGTGCCAGCAGCGTAGAGTTTGGGGGGTCGGTCTATGGCTACACCTTC	CASSVEFGGSVYGYTF
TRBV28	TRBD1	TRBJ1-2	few	TGTGCCAGCAGCGTACAGGGGAGGTATGGCTACACCTTC	CASSVQGRYGYTF
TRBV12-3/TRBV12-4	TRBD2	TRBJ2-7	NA	TGTGCCAGCAGTTTTGCTAGCGGCTACGAGCAGTACTTC	CASSFASGYEQYF
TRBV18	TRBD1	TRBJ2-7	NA	TGTGCCAGCTCACCTTGGCGGACAGGGCGAAGCTCCTACGAGCAGTACTTC	CASSPWRTGRSSYEQYF